These 27 T cell receptor beta chains were sequenced from one sample in a study of response to subunit inactivated influenza vaccine. One entry per CDR3 protein results from TCRdb running MiXCR on the RT-PCR reads. The profile covers approximately 480,000 distinct CDR3 sequences, with approximately 11% appearing a single time and about an eighth taken by the ten largest. The sample here was PBMCs from blood, taken more than 35 days after vaccination. These receptor sequences come from a man aged 45-65 years who received an inactivated influenza vaccine.

This clonotype was recorded a few times. CDR3 protein: CASSSGAGGRYEQYF. The CDR3 DNA reads as TGTGCCAGCAGCTCTGGGGCAGGGGGGCGGTACGAGCAGTACTTC. The chain joins TRBV7-9 to TRBJ2-7; tentative D call: TRBD1 (7 bases). V lost 4 bases and J 4 bases, leaving 17 bases between the germline ends. Germline CDR1 SEHNR, CDR2 FQNEAQ (reference sequence). The CDR3 length is 15 residues. The full variable domain, with the rest looked up from reference TRBV7-9 and TRBJ2-7, is DTGVSQNPRHKITKRGQNVTFRCDPISEHNRLYWYRQTLGQGPEFLTYFQNEAQLEKSRLLSDRFSAERPKGSFSTLEIQRTEQGDSAMYLCASSSGAGGRYEQYFGPGTRLTVT.

The sample holds a few counts of this clonotype. The genes are TRBV5-1 and TRBJ2-2, with 11 bases fitting TRBD2. Trimming at V came to 5 bases and at J to 6 bases, leaving 12 bases not matched to a gene. CDR1 is SGHRS, CDR2 YFSETQ, per germline. CDR3 length equals 17 residues. CDR3 protein: CASRSTSGSISAGELFF. Here the CDR3 DNA reads TGCGCCAGCAGGTCTACTAGCGGGAGTATATCGGCCGGGGAGCTGTTTTTT.

This chain uses TRBV3-1 with TRBJ2-1, with 7 nucleotides matching TRBD2. The CDR3 totals 14 residues. Germline V lookup: CDR1 LGHDT, CDR2 YNNKEL (reference sequence). Unmatched junction bases numbered 13, after V lost 8 bases and J lost 9 bases. CDR3 sequence: CASQTRELAGEQFF. Written as DNA, the CDR3 is TGTGCCAGCCAAACGCGGGAGTTAGCCGGTGAGCAGTTCTTC.

This clonotype occurred a few times. The chain recombines TRBV7-6 with TRBJ2-7, with a possible D match to TRBD1 (5 bases). The CDR3 is 13 residues long. V was cut by 1 base and J by 6 bases, with 10 bases left in between. The germline V gene has CDR1 SGHVS and CDR2 FNYEAQ. The CDR3 DNA follows: TGTGCCAGCAGCTTAGGTAGCAGGGCCGAGCAGTACTTC. This sequence encodes CASSLGSRAEQYF.

The gene calls are TRBV28 and TRBJ1-5; TRBD1 matches at 8 bases. Trimming cost V 2 bases and J 1 base; bases outside gene matches: 7. Germline CDR1 and CDR2: MDHEN and SYDVKM. The CDR3 spans 17 residues. The CDR3 nucleotides read TGTGCCAGCAGTTTAGGCTTCTGGACAGGGAGCAATCAGCCCCAGCATTTT. Its translation is CASSLGFWTGSNQPQHF.

The rearrangement joins TRBV7-9 to TRBJ1-2; 8 bases are a match to TRBD1. The CDR3 covers 12 residues. Per the germline V gene, CDR1 is SEHNR and CDR2 is FQNEAQ (reference sequence). Trimming removed 4 bases from V and 7 bases from J; junction bases left unmatched: 2. CDR3 DNA sequence: TGTGCCAGCAGCTATACAGGGGGTGGCTACACCTTC. Translating it yields CASSYTGGGYTF.

This clonotype was picked up many times. The gene calls are TRBV29-1 and TRBJ2-3, with 9 bases lining up with TRBD1. V was clipped by 7 bases and J by 0 bases; unmatched bases: 5. Germline-derived CDR1 and CDR2 are SQVTM and ANQGSEA. There are 14 residues in the CDR3. CDR3 loop: CSGGQGSSTDTQYF. In DNA form, the CDR3 reads TGCAGCGGGGGACAGGGTTCTAGCACAGATACGCAGTATTTT.

The rearrangement links TRBV5-1 to TRBJ2-3; TRBD2 is a possible D gene (6 bases). Looked up from germline, CDR1 is SGHRS and CDR2 is YFSETQ. This CDR3 region has 15 residues. The V end was cut by 7 bases, the J end by 4 bases, with 19 bases between. The CDR3 sequence is CASQAGGAWADTQYF. CDR3 bases: TGCGCCAGCCAAGCTGGCGGGGCCTGGGCAGATACGCAGTATTTT.

This clonotype turned up a few times. The V and J genes are TRBV4-3 and TRBJ2-6; no firm D call. The CDR3 is made up of 16 amino acids. The germline V gene encodes CDR1 LGHNA and CDR2 YSLEER. Trimming removed 4 bases at V and 1 base at J, with 11 bases between. Here the CDR3 DNA reads TGCGCCAGCAGCCCCTGGGTTGAGTCTGGGGCCAACGTCCTGACTTTC. This codes for CASSPWVESGANVLTF.

The table lists this clonotype with a few counts. This chain's CDR3 is CASRRPDEQYF. The CDR3 nucleotides are TGTGCCAGCAGGCGCCCGGACGAGCAGTACTTC. V and J are TRBV25-1 and TRBJ2-7; D call uncertain. V gave up 6 bases and J gave up 5 bases, with 8 bases separating them. The CDR3 totals 11 residues. Germline CDR1 reads MGHDK; CDR2 reads SYGVNS.

This clonotype was found many times. The chain uses TRBV5-1 and TRBJ2-2; D remains unclear. CDR3 length: 15 residues. V was trimmed by 2 bases and J by 0 bases, leaving 8 bases between them. CDR1 SGHRS and CDR2 YFSETQ come from the germline V gene. This chain's CDR3 is CASSLNLANTGELFF. The CDR3 DNA follows: TGCGCCAGCAGCTTAAATCTCGCGAACACCGGGGAGCTGTTTTTT.

The rearrangement uses TRBV5-1 and TRBJ2-1; tentative D call: TRBD2 (6 bases). CDR1 is SGHRS, CDR2 YFSETQ, per germline. V was trimmed by 0 bases and J by 7 bases, leaving 11 bases between them. The CDR3 loop spans 14 amino acids. CDR3 nucleotide sequence: TGCGCCAGCAGCTTGGACGGGAGCGGTAATGAGCAGTTCTTC. It yields the protein CASSLDGSGNEQFF.

This chain connects TRBV7-2 to TRBJ2-7, with a weak D call TRBD2 (5 bases). The V and J ends lost 1 base and 2 bases respectively, with 9 bases between them. This CDR3 has 14 amino acids. Germline lookup yields CDR1 SGHTA and CDR2 FQGNSA. The CDR3 reads CASSLVLATYEQYF. In DNA form, the CDR3 reads TGTGCCAGCAGCTTAGTTTTAGCGACCTACGAGCAGTACTTC.

In this sample, this clonotype turned up many times. The V call is TRBV24-1, the J call TRBJ2-7; 7 bases map to TRBD1. The CDR3 has 15 residues. Germline-derived CDR1 and CDR2 are KGHDR and SFDVKD. With V trimmed by 2 bases and J by 0 bases, 3 bases remained unmatched. DNA for the CDR3: TGTGCCACCAGTGATTCCGGGACAGACTCCTACGAGCAGTACTTC. This translates into CATSDSGTDSYEQYF.

There are many counts of this clonotype. This sequence joins TRBV12-3 or TRBV12-4 and TRBJ1-5; D remains ambiguous. Trimming stripped 2 bases from V and 12 bases from J, with 8 bases between. CDR3 length: 11 residues. The DNA for the CDR3 is TGTGCCAGCAGTTTAAACAGCCGCCAGCATTTT. It translates to CASSLNSRQHF.

The chain recombines TRBV11-2 with TRBJ2-1; maybe TRBD1 (6 bases). Trimming removed 3 bases at V and 10 bases at J, with 13 bases between. Germline CDR1 reads SGHAT; CDR2 reads FQNNGV. The CDR3 is 13 residues long. CDR3 region: CASSFVRGHEQFF. CDR3 nucleotides: TGTGCCAGCAGCTTTGTCAGGGGACACGAGCAGTTCTTC.

This clonotype has at least ten counts. The chain joins TRBV20-1 to TRBJ2-5; TRBD2 agrees at 14 bases. This CDR3 has 14 amino acids. The V and J ends lost 6 bases and 7 bases, in that order; junction bases with no gene match: 7. Germline V gene lookup returns CDR1 DFQATT and CDR2 SNEGSKA (reference sequence). This chain's CDR3 is CSAKTSGGAGTQYF. The CDR3 DNA reads TGCAGTGCCAAGACTAGCGGGGGGGCCGGGACCCAGTACTTC.

This clonotype was detected many times. The chain employs TRBV6-1 and TRBJ2-5; TRBD1 aligns across 8 bases. CDR3 length: 13 residues. Germline assignment: CDR1 MNHNS and CDR2 SASEGT. The V segment lost 6 bases and the J segment 5 bases; nucleotides outside the gene matches: 5. Here the CDR3 DNA reads TGTGCCAGCAGACCAGGGGGCCGGGAGACCCAGTACTTC. It codes for CASRPGGRETQYF.

This clonotype appeared many times. The chain recombines TRBV7-8 with TRBJ2-1, with TRBD1 identical over 7 bases. There are 11 residues in the CDR3. The V gene's germline CDR1 is SGHVS and CDR2 FQNEAQ. J gave up 16 bases and V 3 bases, and 6 bases lay outside the gene matches. DNA of the CDR3: TGTGCCAGCAGCTTCGGGACAGCGCCCTTCTTC. Its translation: CASSFGTAPFF.

This clonotype was found a few times. The V and J genes are TRBV30 and TRBJ2-1; D is perhaps TRBD1 or TRBD2 (6 bases each). CDR1 and CDR2 (germline): GTSNPN, SVGIG (reference sequence). Trimming pared 6 bases from V and 2 bases from J, leaving 8 bases between. The CDR3 is 12 amino acids. CDR3 DNA: TGTGCCTGCGGGGGCGCCTACAATGAGCAGTTCTTC. Translation: CACGGAYNEQFF.

This clonotype showed up many times. The V call is TRBV12-3 or TRBV12-4, the J call TRBJ2-1, with D uncertain. The germline V and J ends were trimmed by 4 bases and 8 bases, with 12 bases remaining between them. This CDR3 is built from 13 residues. CDR3 loop: CASSSRPEDEQFF. The CDR3 DNA reads TGTGCCAGCAGTTCCCGCCCAGAGGATGAGCAGTTCTTC.

This clonotype has a handful of counts. The chain uses TRBV5-1 and TRBJ1-6, with TRBD1 matching 10 bases. There are 16 residues in the CDR3. V was clipped by 4 bases and J by 7 bases; unmatched bases: 8. CDR1 and CDR2 (germline): SGHRS, YFSETQ. The CDR3 region has the DNA TGCGCCAGCAGCCTTACCACGGGACAGGGGAATTCACCCCTCCACTTT. It codes for CASSLTTGQGNSPLHF.

This clonotype appeared many times. The chain is built from TRBV6-2 or TRBV6-3 and TRBJ1-2; D might be TRBD1 (6 bases). The CDR3 length is 13 residues. Germline CDR1 reads MNHEY; CDR2 reads SVGEGT. V lost 0 bases and J 7 bases, leaving 9 bases between the germline ends. The CDR3 protein is CASSYSAGVGYTF. The CDR3 DNA reads TGTGCCAGCAGTTACTCGGCAGGGGTTGGCTACACCTTC.

In its sample, this clonotype was seen a few times. The V call is TRBV15, the J call TRBJ2-5, with D perhaps matching TRBD1 or TRBD2 (6 bases each). The length of the CDR3 is 15 residues. V was clipped by 0 bases and J by 7 bases, with 15 bases between them. Germline V gene data show CDR1 as LNHNV and CDR2 as YYDKDF (reference sequence). The CDR3 loop reads CATSRELRTAGTQYF. The CDR3 nucleotides read TGTGCCACCAGCAGAGAACTGAGGACAGCGGGGACCCAGTACTTC.

This clonotype was seen many times. The V call is TRBV18, the J call TRBJ2-3; D might be TRBD1 (5 bases). CDR1 and CDR2 from the germline V gene are KGHSH and LQKENI. The CDR3 has 15 amino acids. V lost 1 base to trimming and J lost 10 bases, with 18 bases between them. The CDR3 region is CASSPLRRDGGAQYF. DNA of the CDR3: TGTGCCAGCTCACCACTTCGCAGGGATGGTGGGGCGCAGTATTTT.

V is TRBV28 and J is TRBJ2-1; D remains unclear. Looked up from germline, CDR1 is MDHEN and CDR2 is SYDVKM. The CDR3 consists of 12 residues. Trimming shortened V by 8 bases and J by 2 bases, and 7 bases separated the two germline ends. The CDR3 sequence is CASRNAYNEQFF. CDR3 DNA sequence: TGTGCCAGCCGAAATGCCTACAATGAGCAGTTCTTC. Together with reference TRBV28 and TRBJ2-1, the CDR3 gives the full variable domain: DVKVTQSSRYLVKRTGEKVFLECVQDMDHENMFWYRQDPGLGLRLIYFSYDVKMKEKGDIPEGYSVSREKKERFSLILESASTNQTSMYLCASRNAYNEQFFGPGTRLTVL.

Only a few counts were recorded for this clonotype. This chain links TRBV12-3 or TRBV12-4 with TRBJ1-2; maybe TRBD1 (6 bases). V was clipped by 5 bases and J by 0 bases, with 13 bases between them. The CDR3 spans 15 residues. In nucleotides, the CDR3 is TGTGCCAGCAGTGCGACCGGGACACCTAACTATGGCTACACCTTC. Residues: CASSATGTPNYGYTF.